The sequence of this T cell receptor beta chain was determined in a study of blood T cell repertoires in COVID-19. At the level of the study: The United States, Italy and Spain supplied acute and convalescent COVID-19 samples.

Cohorts were determined from participant-reported clinical history. With V trimmed by 2 bases and J by 1 base, 4 bases remained unmatched. The CDR3 has 15 amino acids. Per the germline V gene, CDR1 is SGHNT and CDR2 is YYREEE (reference sequence). Produced via immunoSEQ multiplex PCR; TCRdb's table is partial and in-frame only. The profile covers about 380,000 clones, with approximately 89% appearing a single time and 1% to 1.5% taken by the ten largest. This chain uses TRBV5-4 with TRBJ1-1; TRBD1 matches at 8 bases. The receptor's source is a young man who had recovered from COVID-19. Sequencing used PBMCs or T cells enriched from blood (not recorded which). This CDR3 reads CASSFWTGPNTEAFF. The CDR3 DNA reads TGTGCCAGCAGCTTTTGGACAGGGCCGAACACTGAAGCTTTCTTT.